The clone carrying this TCR beta chain showed up many times. Its cognate antigen is unknown. Time point described: newly diagnosed GD, antithyroid drugs for less than 3 months. The TCR library was made from RNA extracted from PBMCs. The authors diagnosed Graves' disease using American Thyroid Association guidelines. The sample is drawn from a study of regulatory T cells in long-lasting Graves disease. Construction of the TCR beta libraries employed iRepertoire HTBI primers in conjunction with Arm-PCR of CDR3 regions. TCRdb passed the multiplex PCR reads through MiXCR, listing each CDR3 protein once. The repertoire includes 350,000 to 550,000 distinct CDR3 sequences, 14% of them detected once, and roughly 18% sits in the top ten. Study-level results: Limited samples may have lowered accuracy.

The sample was also linked to a second study, of T cells in Graves' hyperthyroidism and ophthalmopathy.

The receptor was isolated from a woman in her 50s with Graves disease. The sequenced sample was peripheral blood mononuclear cells (PBMCs), obtained at new diagnosis, from a patient treated with antithyroid drugs.

The CDR3: CASSQGQGRNIQYF. The CDR3 DNA reads as TGTGCCAGCAGTCAGGGACAGGGAAGGAACATTCAGTACTTC. The chain recombines TRBV12-3 or TRBV12-4 with TRBJ2-4, with 9 bases lining up with TRBD1. This CDR3 region has 14 residues. V was clipped by 5 bases and J by 7 bases; unmatched bases: 6.